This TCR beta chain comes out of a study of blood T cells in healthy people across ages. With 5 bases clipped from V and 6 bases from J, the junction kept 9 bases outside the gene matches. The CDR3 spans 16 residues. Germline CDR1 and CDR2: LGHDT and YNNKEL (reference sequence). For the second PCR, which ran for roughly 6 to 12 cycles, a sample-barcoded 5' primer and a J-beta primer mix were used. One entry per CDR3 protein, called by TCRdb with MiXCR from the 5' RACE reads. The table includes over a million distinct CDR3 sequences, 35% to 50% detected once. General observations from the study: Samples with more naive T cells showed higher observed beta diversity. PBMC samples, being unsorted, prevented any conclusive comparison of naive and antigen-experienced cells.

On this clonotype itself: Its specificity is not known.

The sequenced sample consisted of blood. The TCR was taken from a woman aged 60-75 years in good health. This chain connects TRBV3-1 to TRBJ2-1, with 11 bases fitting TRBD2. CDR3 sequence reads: CASSSNPSGGTNEQFF. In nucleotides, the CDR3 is TGTGCCAGCAGCTCGAACCCTAGCGGGGGGACCAATGAGCAGTTCTTC.